This T cell receptor beta chain appears in the sequencing data of a study of blood T cells in healthy people across ages. The authors ran a second PCR of about 6 to 11 cycles using a sample-barcoded 5' primer and a J-beta primer mix. TCRdb called the 5' RACE reads again in MiXCR, with one record for every CDR3 protein. The table shows roughly 830,000 distinct CDR3 sequences, with 62% occurring only once. Germline V gene data show CDR1 as MNHEY and CDR2 as SVGAGI. The CDR3 is made up of 12 amino acids. The J gene is TRBJ2-7, the V gene TRBV6-5; D unresolved. The better agreement between TRBJ2-5 and the DNA end casts doubt on the J call. The sequenced material came from blood. This clonotype was sampled from a man aged 25-45 years in good health. The chain's CDR3 is CASSPPDQTQYF. CDR3 nucleotide sequence: TGTGCCAGCAGTCCCCCGGACCAGACCCAGTACTTC.